This TCR beta chain was recorded in a study of naive and memory T cell subsets. The SP2 primer and nested alpha and beta constant region primers amplified ligated cDNA in four rounds. Alpha and beta constant region primers primed reverse transcription for blood and skin samples. Each CDR3 protein is one row after TCRdb ran MiXCR on the 5' RACE reads. This table holds roughly 56,000 distinct CDR3 sequences, approximately 6.6% found once. The CDR3 is 17 amino acids. Between the trimmed V and J ends, which lost 1 base and 2 bases, there was a span of 15 bases. In germline, CDR1 is LGHDT, CDR2 YNNKEL (reference sequence). A UMI-containing oligonucleotide was joined by 3' ligation to the TCR cDNA template. Whole blood, roughly 2.5 ml, came from adult healthy volunteers. Input was about 1 to 1,100 ng of DNase-treated total RNA without cell sorting.

This clonotype was sampled from a male donor in good health. V usage is TRBV3-1 and J usage is TRBJ2-1, with no clear D. The CDR3 nucleotides are TGTGCCAGCAGCCAAGTCTGGCAGGTTTTAACCTACAATGAGCAGTTCTTC. This gives the protein CASSQVWQVLTYNEQFF.